This TCR beta chain was retrieved from a study of shared clonotypes between healthy human individuals. Study-level results: Few donors restricted represented genetic and exposure-history diversity. Approximately 5% was the fraction of naive CD4 clonotypes found shared across four donors.

About this clone: Its specificity is not known. This sample also contains other DNA sequences that code for the same CDR3.

Recent vaccinations or acute infections were absent in the healthy HIV-negative adult donors. Methods used by the authors: From ImmunoSEQ came sequences covering only the junction and carrying no quality scores, so filtering differed. Data came from immunoSEQ multiplex PCR; TCRdb stores just in-frame clones and leaves some out. The D gene and trimming were derived from the DNA, and the V and J assignments and clone size from that table. There are some 1,400,000 clones in the sample; roughly 96% occur only once, and roughly 1.2% lies in the top ten. Germline V gene data show CDR1 as SNHLY and CDR2 as FYNNEI. The CDR3 loop spans 13 amino acids. Trimming shortened V by 6 bases and J by 6 bases, and 15 bases separated the two germline ends.

The source material was naive CD4+ T cells sorted from blood. This sample's subset: CD45RA+ positively selected. The origin of this receptor is a man younger than 45 in good health. This chain connects TRBV2 to TRBJ2-7; possible D gene TRBD2, 6 bases. In DNA form, the CDR3 reads TGTGCCAGCAGCCGGGACTCCGGGGGCGAGCAGTACTTC. Translation: CASSRDSGGEQYF.